This TCR beta chain came from a study of blood T cell repertoires in COVID-19. Turning to the study itself: Some COVID-19 samples were acute and others convalescent; all came from the United States, Italy and Spain. T cells, B-cell-depleted T cells, or PBMCs supplied cDNA or gDNA.

Profiling relied on immunoSEQ multiplex PCR, and the TCRdb table lists in-frame clones only, not all of them. The sample lists about 95,000 clones, around nine tenths occurring once. Trimming removed 2 bases at V and 8 bases at J, with 9 bases between. Germline loops: CDR1 KGHSH, CDR2 LQKENI. The CDR3 totals 13 residues. Sequencing input: peripheral blood. This chain connects TRBV18 to TRBJ1-4, with a weak D call TRBD1 (5 bases). The TCR comes from a man aged 55 to 69 with COVID-19, enrolled during active disease. CDR3 nucleotide sequence: TGTGCCAGCTCACCAGCAGGGTACGAAAAACTGTTTTTT. Amino acids: CASSPAGYEKLFF.